This TCR beta chain was sequenced in a study of blood T cell repertoires in COVID-19. Here immunoSEQ multiplex PCR was the method, and the copy in TCRdb shows in-frame clones only, minus some. This sample has 95,000 to 150,000 clones, with approximately 82% found just once. V lost 6 bases, J lost 6 bases, and 11 bases stayed unmatched. The CDR3 runs to 17 residues. CDR1 is SGHDN and CDR2 is FVKESK in the germline V gene. The rearrangement joins TRBV14 to TRBJ2-1; 13 positions match TRBD2. The sample taken for sequencing was peripheral blood. This receptor was identified in a man aged 55 to 70 with acute or convalescent COVID-19. CDR3 amino acids: CASSRTSGSRYVNEQFF. The CDR3 DNA is TGTGCCAGCAGTCGGACTAGCGGGAGCCGTTACGTCAATGAGCAGTTCTTC.